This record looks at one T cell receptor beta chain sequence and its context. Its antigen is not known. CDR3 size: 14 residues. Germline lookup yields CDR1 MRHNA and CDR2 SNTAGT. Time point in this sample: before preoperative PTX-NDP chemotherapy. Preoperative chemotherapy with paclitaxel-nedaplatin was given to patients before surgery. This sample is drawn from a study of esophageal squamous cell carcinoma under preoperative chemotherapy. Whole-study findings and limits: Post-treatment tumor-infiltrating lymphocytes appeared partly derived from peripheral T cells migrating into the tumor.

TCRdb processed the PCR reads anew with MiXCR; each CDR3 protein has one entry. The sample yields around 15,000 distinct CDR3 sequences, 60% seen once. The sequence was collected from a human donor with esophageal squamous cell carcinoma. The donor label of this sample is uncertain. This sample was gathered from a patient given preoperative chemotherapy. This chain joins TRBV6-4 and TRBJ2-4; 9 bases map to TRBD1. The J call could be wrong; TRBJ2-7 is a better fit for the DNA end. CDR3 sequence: CASSDSGTGSEQYF. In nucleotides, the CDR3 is TGTGCCAGCAGTGACTCCGGGACAGGGAGCGAGCAGTACTTC.